This T cell receptor beta chain was profiled in a study of blood T cells in healthy people across ages. On this clonotype itself: Antigen unknown.

The study, taken as a whole, reports: Strongly correlated with naive T cell percentage was TCR beta diversity. Donor CMV infection status was unknown, possibly confounding age-related changes in expanded clonotypes.

The study drew donors from healthy Caucasian individuals in Russia aged roughly 6 to 90. Each sample gave at least 6.5 million isolated PBMCs. Trimming took 5 bases from V and 3 from J; bases not matched to a gene: 12. The CDR3 consists of 17 residues. Germline CDR1 and CDR2: SGHRS and YFSETQ. A sample-barcoded 5' primer and a J-beta primer mix were used in a second PCR of about 7 to 11 cycles. Each CDR3 protein is one row after TCRdb ran MiXCR on the 5' RACE reads. The table lists hundreds of thousands of distinct CDR3 sequences, 20% to 25% of them singletons, with around a fifth in the top ten. The sequencing input was blood. The genes are TRBV5-1 and TRBJ2-7; TRBD1 matches 12 bases. The clonotype originates from a man in his 70s in good health. DNA of the CDR3: TGCGCCAGCAGGTCCGGGACAGGGGGCCTGGGTGGCTACGAGCAGTACTTC. Translated: CASRSGTGGLGGYEQYF. Full variable domain (rest looked up from reference TRBV5-1 and TRBJ2-7): KAGVTQTPRYLIKTRGQQVTLSCSPISGHRSVSWYQQTPGQGLQFLFEYFSETQRNKGNFPGRFSGRQFSNSRSEMNVSTLELGDSALYLCASRSGTGGLGGYEQYFGPGTRLTVT.